This T cell receptor beta chain emerged from a study of cytomegalovirus exposure and HLA in healthy donors. Notes on the study in general: Further analysis was carried out later, and it showed several of the most significant clusters appearing linked to common viral pathogens.

PCR was performed using 60 Vbeta and 13 Jbeta primers. Repertoires were generated with immunoSEQ multiplex PCR, while TCRdb's copy carries only in-frame clones and drops some. The profile shows just over 150,000 clones, 70% to 90% of them singletons. Germline values: CDR1 SNHLY, CDR2 FYNNEI. The CDR3 has 14 residues. Trimming pared 5 bases from V and 2 bases from J, leaving 9 bases between. Notes on this clone: Its antigen is not known.

The chain recombines TRBV2 with TRBJ1-4; D uncertain. The sequence was obtained from a woman under 30 in good health and CMV-seronegative. The sequenced sample was PBMCs. CDR3 sequence reads: CASSRTLTNEKLFF. Here the CDR3 DNA reads TGTGCCAGCAGTAGGACTTTGACTAATGAAAAACTGTTTTTT.